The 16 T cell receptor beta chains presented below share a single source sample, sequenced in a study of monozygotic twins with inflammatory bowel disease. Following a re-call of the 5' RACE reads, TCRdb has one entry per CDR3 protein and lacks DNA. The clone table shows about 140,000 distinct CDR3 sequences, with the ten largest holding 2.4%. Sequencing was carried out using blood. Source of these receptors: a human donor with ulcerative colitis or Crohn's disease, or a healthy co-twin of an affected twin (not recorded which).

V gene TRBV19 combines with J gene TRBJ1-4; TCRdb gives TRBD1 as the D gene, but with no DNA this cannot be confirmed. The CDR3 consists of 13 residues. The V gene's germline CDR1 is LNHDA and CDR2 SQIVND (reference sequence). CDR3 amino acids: CASSLQGDEKLFF.

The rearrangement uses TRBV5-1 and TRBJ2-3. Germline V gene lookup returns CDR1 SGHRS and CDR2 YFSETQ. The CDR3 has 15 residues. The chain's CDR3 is CASSLRTDSTDTQYF.

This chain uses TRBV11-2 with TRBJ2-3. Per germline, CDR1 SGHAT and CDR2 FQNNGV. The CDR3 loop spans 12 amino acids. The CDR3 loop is CASSRRTDTQYF.

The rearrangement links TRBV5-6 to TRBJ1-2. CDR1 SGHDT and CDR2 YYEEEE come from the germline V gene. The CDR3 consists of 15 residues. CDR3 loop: CASSLASRENYGYTF.

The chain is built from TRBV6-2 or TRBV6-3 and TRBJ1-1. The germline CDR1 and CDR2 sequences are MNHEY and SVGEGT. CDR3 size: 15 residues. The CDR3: CASSYPPAADTEAFF.

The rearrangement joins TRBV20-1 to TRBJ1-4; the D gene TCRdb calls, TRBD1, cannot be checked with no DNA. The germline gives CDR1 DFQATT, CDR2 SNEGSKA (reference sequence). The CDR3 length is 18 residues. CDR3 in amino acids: CSALKAPGQGAANEKLFF.

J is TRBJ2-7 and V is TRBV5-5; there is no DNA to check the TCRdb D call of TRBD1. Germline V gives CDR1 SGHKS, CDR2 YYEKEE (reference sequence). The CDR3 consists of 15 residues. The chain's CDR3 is CASSTGQGPTYEQYF.

The CDR3 is CSVAEGHTEAFF. The V call is TRBV29-1, the J call TRBJ1-1; TCRdb lists TRBD1, though no DNA is available to test this call. In germline, CDR1 is SQVTM, CDR2 ANQGSEA. The CDR3 has 12 amino acids.

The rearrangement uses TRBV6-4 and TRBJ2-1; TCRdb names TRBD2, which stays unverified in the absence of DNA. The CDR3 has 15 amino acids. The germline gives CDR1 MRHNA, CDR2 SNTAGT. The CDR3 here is CASSDSTGGPGEQFF.

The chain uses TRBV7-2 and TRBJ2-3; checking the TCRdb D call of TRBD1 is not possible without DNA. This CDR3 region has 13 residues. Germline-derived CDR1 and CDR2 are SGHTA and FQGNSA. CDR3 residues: CASSPLSGDTQYF.

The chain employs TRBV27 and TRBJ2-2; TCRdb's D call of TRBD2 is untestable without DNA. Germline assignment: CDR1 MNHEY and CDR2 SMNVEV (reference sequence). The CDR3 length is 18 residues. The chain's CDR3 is CASRVRAPGGSNTGELFF.

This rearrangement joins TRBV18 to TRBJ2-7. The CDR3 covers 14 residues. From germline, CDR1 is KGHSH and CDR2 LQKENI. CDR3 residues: CASSPRVQQDEQYF.

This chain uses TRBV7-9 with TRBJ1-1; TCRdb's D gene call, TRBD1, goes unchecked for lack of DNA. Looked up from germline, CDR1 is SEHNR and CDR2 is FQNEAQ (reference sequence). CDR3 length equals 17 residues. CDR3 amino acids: CASRPEIGTGVNTEAFF.

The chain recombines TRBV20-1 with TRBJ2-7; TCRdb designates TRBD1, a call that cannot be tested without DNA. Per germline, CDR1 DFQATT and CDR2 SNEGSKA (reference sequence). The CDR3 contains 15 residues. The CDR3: CSAPNWGQGADEQYF.

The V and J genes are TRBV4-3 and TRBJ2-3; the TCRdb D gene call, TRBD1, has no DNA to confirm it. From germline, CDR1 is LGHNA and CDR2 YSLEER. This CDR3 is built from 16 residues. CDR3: CASSPRGPASTDTQYF.

The CDR3 spells CASSQSQGETQYF. The J gene is TRBJ2-5, the V gene TRBV3-1. The CDR3 sequence is 13 residues long. CDR1 LGHDT and CDR2 YNNKEL come from the germline V gene (reference sequence).